This T cell receptor (beta chain) originates from a study of breast tumors, draining lymph nodes, adjacent tissues (dated by TCRdb to the mid-2010s). Regarding the research as a whole: In breast cancer patients, the study compared the TCR beta repertoires of tumor, adjacent nontumor tissue and axillary lymph nodes. The study was designed to assess the relationships and possible T-cell exchange between tumor, surrounding tissue and draining lymph node repertoires in human breast cancer.

The instrument given in TCRdb is Illumina HiSeq 2000. Multiplex PCR amplification was used to build the TCR beta chain libraries. High-throughput sequencing was used to analyze the amplified TCR beta chain products. The public reads were quality trimmed at Q25 with fastp and then assembled into clones with MiXCR by TCRdb, keeping productive beta chains. For every CDR3 protein sequence, its rows merge into one entry that carries the most common genes and DNA. Present in this sample are tens of thousands of distinct CDR3 sequences, around a third of which were seen just once. 11% of the sample comes from the top ten. General conclusions and limits of the study: The conclusion that tumor T cells originate in lymph nodes was framed as consistent with a hypothesis rather than directly demonstrated. Tumors showed preferential V and J gene usage, and their T-cell repertoire diversity fell below that of lymph nodes yet above that of nontumor tissue. In luminal-like breast cancer, tumor and nontumor tissue repertoires resembled each other significantly more than in basal-like breast cancer. The data were considered consistent with the idea that most tumor T cells come from the lymph node and then expand in tumor tissue.

Points on this clonotype: Its antigen is unknown. No per-base quality is available; no much larger clone lies one base away.

From its cysteine to its phenylalanine, the CDR3 spans 12 amino acids. Only the CDR3 part of the read is kept: 36 bases, read in frame from the first base. V loses 0 bases, J loses 9 bases, and the germline ends lie 9 bases apart. From a lookup of the germline V gene (reference sequence), CDR1 and CDR2 are DFQATT and SNEGSKA. The V and J segments used are TRBV20-1 and TRBJ2-1; no D gene can be assigned with confidence. The sample was breast tumor tissue. The receptor was derived from a female donor with breast cancer. Some clones in this sample may be carry-over from other donors' samples. The CDR3 in this case is CSARDSAPEQFF. At the DNA level, the sequence is TGCAGTGCTAGAGACTCGGCTCCTGAGCAGTTCTTC.